A single sample gave rise to the 5 T cell receptor beta chains below, sequenced in a study of blood T cell repertoires in COVID-19. Clones were sequenced by immunoSEQ multiplex PCR, and TCRdb holds only the in-frame ones, with some missing. The sample includes under 60,000 clones, 75% to 90% of them seen just once. The sample comprised peripheral blood. These receptor sequences come from a man aged 30 to 39 with COVID-19, enrolled during active disease.

The rearrangement links TRBV9 to TRBJ2-3; D is perhaps TRBD1 (5 bases). V was shortened by 0 bases and J by 5 bases, with 10 bases between the two germline ends. Germline CDR1 reads SGDLS; CDR2 reads YYNGEE. This CDR3 is built from 14 residues. The CDR3 loop is CASSVGQGKDTQYF. The CDR3 coding sequence is TGTGCCAGCAGCGTAGGCCAGGGTAAAGATACGCAGTATTTT.

The chain employs TRBV15 and TRBJ2-7, with unresolved D. The CDR3 is made up of 16 amino acids. CDR1 is LNHNV, CDR2 YYDKDF, per germline (reference sequence). Trimming took off 0 bases at V and 5 bases at J, with 17 bases between the two ends. In nucleotides, the CDR3 is TGTGCCACCAGCAGAGATCGCAGGAAGGTGCTGAACGAGCAGTACTTC. Translating gives CATSRDRRKVLNEQYF.

The rearrangement joins TRBV6-5 to TRBJ2-7; D is possibly TRBD1 (6 bases). The germline gives CDR1 MNHEY, CDR2 SVGAGI. Between the trimmed V and J ends, which lost 7 bases and 5 bases, there was a span of 15 bases. This CDR3 has 13 amino acids. The CDR3: CASTYYRENEQYF. CDR3 nucleotide sequence: TGTGCCAGCACCTATTACAGGGAGAACGAGCAGTACTTC.

This chain uses TRBV18 with TRBJ2-3; a weak D match, TRBD2 (5 bases). Trimming left V 9 bases short and J 1 base short, with 14 bases between. The CDR3 totals 14 residues. The germline gives CDR1 KGHSH, CDR2 LQKENI. CDR3 sequence reads: CASVGSSRTDTQYF. In DNA form, the CDR3 reads TGTGCCAGTGTAGGGAGCTCACGCACAGATACGCAGTATTTT.

The chain employs TRBV10-3 and TRBJ2-5, with 8 bases lining up with TRBD2. CDR1 is ENHRY and CDR2 is SYGVKD in the germline V gene. This CDR3 has 13 residues. J lost 5 bases, V lost 9 bases, and 8 bases had no gene match. CDR3 residues: CAINAGGGETQYF. In DNA form, the CDR3 reads TGTGCCATTAACGCGGGGGGCGGGGAGACCCAGTACTTC.